The 7 T cell receptor beta chains listed next were all sequenced from one sample in a study of blood T cell repertoires in COVID-19. Sequencing was performed with immunoSEQ multiplex PCR; in TCRdb, only in-frame clones are kept and a portion is missing. The table lists about 230,000 clones, approximately 90% of them singletons, with around 10% in the top ten. The source material was peripheral blood. These receptors all stem from a man in his fifties with COVID-19, enrolled during active disease.

The rearrangement uses TRBV2 and TRBJ1-4; TRBD1 aligns across 9 bases. The CDR3 is made up of 14 amino acids. The germline CDR1 and CDR2 sequences are SNHLY and FYNNEI. V gave up 8 bases and J gave up 7 bases; unmatched junction bases: 8. The CDR3 protein is CASGRDRVTEKLFF. The CDR3 DNA reads TGTGCCAGCGGCCGGGACAGGGTTACTGAAAAACTGTTTTTT.

CDR3 sequence reads: CASSVETGGTNYGYTF. Written as DNA, the CDR3 is TGTGCCAGCAGCGTAGAAACAGGGGGAACTAACTATGGCTACACCTTC. V gene TRBV9 combines with J gene TRBJ1-2; 8 nucleotides agree with TRBD1. Germline-derived CDR1 and CDR2 are SGDLS and YYNGEE. V dropped 0 bases and J dropped 0; count of bases not matched to a gene: 4. The CDR3 has 16 amino acids.

The chain recombines TRBV6-6 with TRBJ1-5; D not certain. Per the germline V gene, CDR1 is MNHNY and CDR2 is SVGAGI (reference sequence). This CDR3 comprises 12 residues. Trimming removed 10 bases at V and 9 bases at J, with 16 bases between. The CDR3 DNA sequence: TGTGCCACCGGCACAGCTATATGGCCCCAGCATTTT. This translates into CATGTAIWPQHF.

J is TRBJ2-7 and V is TRBV18; 7 bases are shared with TRBD1. CDR3 length: 12 residues. The V gene end was trimmed by 3 bases and the J gene end by 6 bases; junction bases not matched to a gene: 2. Germline CDR1 KGHSH, CDR2 LQKENI. CDR3 in amino acids: CASSPTGIEQYF. The DNA of the CDR3 is TGTGCCAGCTCACCGACAGGGATCGAGCAGTACTTC.

There are many counts of this clone. The chain has TRBV4-1 and TRBJ2-1, with 8 bases identical to TRBD1. J lost 10 bases, V lost 3 bases, and 8 bases had no gene match. Germline-derived CDR1 and CDR2 are MGHRA and YSYEKL. CDR3 length equals 14 residues. CDR3 DNA: TGCGCCAGCAGCCAGATTACAACAGGGGGGGAGCAGTTCTTC. Encoded protein: CASSQITTGGEQFF.

The chain uses TRBV19 and TRBJ2-5; 8 bases match TRBD1. The V gene's germline CDR1 is LNHDA and CDR2 SQIVND (reference sequence). The CDR3 is 15 residues long. V lost 5 bases to trimming and J lost 2 bases; unmatched junction nucleotides: 7. The CDR3: CASSPRQGSQETQYF. The CDR3 DNA sequence: TGTGCCAGTAGTCCCCGACAGGGGTCGCAAGAGACCCAGTACTTC.

The rearrangement uses TRBV18 and TRBJ2-3; TRBD2 aligns across 14 bases. Germline V CDR1 and CDR2: KGHSH, LQKENI. The CDR3 sequence is 17 residues long. J lost 3 bases, V lost 6 bases, and 8 bases had no gene match. The CDR3 bases are TGTGCCAGCTCTAAAGGGACTAGCGGGAGAGGGACAGATACGCAGTATTTT. Translation: CASSKGTSGRGTDTQYF.